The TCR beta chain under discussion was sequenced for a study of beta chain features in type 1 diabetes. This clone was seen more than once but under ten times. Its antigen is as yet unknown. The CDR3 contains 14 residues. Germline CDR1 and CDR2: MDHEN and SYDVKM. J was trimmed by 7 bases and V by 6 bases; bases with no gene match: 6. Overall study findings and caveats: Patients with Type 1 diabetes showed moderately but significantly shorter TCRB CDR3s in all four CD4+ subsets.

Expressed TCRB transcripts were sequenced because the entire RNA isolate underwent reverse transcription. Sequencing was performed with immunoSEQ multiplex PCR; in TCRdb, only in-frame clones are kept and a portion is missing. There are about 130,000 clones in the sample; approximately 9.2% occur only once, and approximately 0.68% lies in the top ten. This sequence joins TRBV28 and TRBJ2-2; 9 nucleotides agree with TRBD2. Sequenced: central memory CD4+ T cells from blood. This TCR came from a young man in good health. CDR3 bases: TGTGCCAGCAGCACTAGCGGGTACTTCGGGGAGCTGTTTTTT. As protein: CASSTSGYFGELFF.